Sequencing of this T cell receptor (beta chain) was carried out in a study of identical twins (dated by TCRdb to the mid-2010s). Regarding the research as a whole: To test whether fetal clonotypes persist, this study deep-sequenced TCR alpha and beta repertoires from monozygotic twins, from unrelated adults of various ages, and from cord blood. To rule out contamination, replicate twin experiments were performed at different times with different library preparation protocols.

There are a few counts of this clonotype. Its binding antigen is unknown. Nothing much larger sits one base from this clone, and base qualities are not available. On the study overall, not on this receptor specifically: Invariant T cells such as MAIT and iNKT could partly confound zero-insertion analyses, although diverse VJ usage argued against such confounding for most clonotypes. The excess sharing between twins in beta out-of-frame sequences was weaker because fewer shared sequences reduced the signal-to-noise ratio. Abundant cord blood beta clonotypes carried fewer insertions; young adult naive repertoires showed a weaker similar trend, while memory repertoires showed none. Out-of-frame TCR alpha sequences shared between twins showed an excess of low generation-probability sequences compared with coincidental sharing between unrelated individuals. In monozygotic twins, out-of-frame TCR alpha sharing was systematically underestimated by recombination models, although the models agreed with sharing between unrelated individuals. Conclusions relied on cross-sectional statistical analysis, since the same donors could not be followed over many years.

Library method: 5' RACE. The instrument given in TCRdb is Illumina HiSeq 2000. Template switching added a universal primer binding site, and the final cDNA carried a unique molecular identifier that allowed TCR cDNA molecules to be counted accurately. First-strand cDNA for TCR alpha and beta chains was synthesized from specific primers in the conserved constant-segment region. To control for contamination, each cDNA library was double barcoded with a SMART-Mk sample barcode plus Illumina barcodes. Two successive PCR steps introduced TruSeq adapter sequences along with Illumina sample barcodes. TCR alpha and beta cDNA libraries were sequenced on the Illumina HiSeq platform with custom primers. The authors processed their data as follows. Unique molecular identifiers were extracted from raw reads with MiGEC, and CDR3 positions were determined with MiXCR. Recombination models were inferred per individual with the repgenHMM and IGoR tools using an EM algorithm. The tcR package in R was used for shared clonotype analysis, with sharing normalized by the product of cloneset sizes. Out-of-frame nonproductive sequences were analyzed to study raw recombination free of thymic and clonal selection effects. TCRdb reworked the public reads: Q25 trimming with fastp, MiXCR clone assembly, productive beta chains retained. A single entry per CDR3 protein holds the most common genes and DNA from its merged rows. The V and J calls, along with clone size, are taken from TCRdb and not from the paper's own processing. A total of about 900,000 distinct CDR3 sequences appear in this sample, 10% to 15% of them only once. The biggest ten clones account for under 2% of the sample.

The trim is 4 bases for V and 6 bases for J, with a gap of 18 bases between the germline ends. From the germline V gene (reference sequence), CDR1 is DFQATT and CDR2 is SNEGSKA. The CDR3 goes from the cysteine to the phenylalanine over 14 residues. Only the CDR3 DNA stays, 42 bases, in frame from base 1. Every donor was a healthy Caucasian. Three pairs of female monozygotic twins, all aged about 18 to 29 years, were included in the twin cohort. Peripheral blood mononuclear cells were the source from which RNA for the TCR libraries was isolated. The same sample was also used in a study of yellow fever vaccine responses in identical twins. As that second study puts it: According to the authors, in identical twins the way T cells responded to vaccination appeared partly convergent and partly personalized. In identical twins, the study followed T cell clones that responded to the vaccine with precision.

Recombination linked TRBV20-1 to TRBJ1-2; the D gene is possibly TRBD1, with 6 bases matching. This clonotype was sampled from a woman between 18 and 29 years old in good health. Input material: PBMCs. The nucleotides are TGCAGTGCTATCGCTAAAAGGGCAGGGGATGGCTACACCTTC. Translated, it gives CSAIAKRAGDGYTF.